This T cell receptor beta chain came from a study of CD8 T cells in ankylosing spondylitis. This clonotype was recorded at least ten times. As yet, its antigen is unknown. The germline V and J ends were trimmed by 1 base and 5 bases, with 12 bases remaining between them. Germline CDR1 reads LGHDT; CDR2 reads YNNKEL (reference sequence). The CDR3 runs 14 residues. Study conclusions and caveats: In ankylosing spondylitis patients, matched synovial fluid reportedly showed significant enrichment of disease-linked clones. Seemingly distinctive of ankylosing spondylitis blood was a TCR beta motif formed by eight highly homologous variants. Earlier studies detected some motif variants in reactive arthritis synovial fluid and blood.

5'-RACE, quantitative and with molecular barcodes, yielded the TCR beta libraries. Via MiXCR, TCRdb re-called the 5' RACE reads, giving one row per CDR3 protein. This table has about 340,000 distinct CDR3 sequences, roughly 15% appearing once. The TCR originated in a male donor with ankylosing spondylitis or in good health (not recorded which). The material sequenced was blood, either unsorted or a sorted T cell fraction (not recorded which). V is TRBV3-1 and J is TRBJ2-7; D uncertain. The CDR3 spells CASSQGRLLNEQYF. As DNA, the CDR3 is TGTGCCAGCAGCCAAGGGAGACTCCTTAACGAGCAGTACTTC.